Listed here is a single T cell receptor (beta chain). The assay was immunoSEQ multiplex PCR, and TCRdb's table has in-frame clones only and misses some. The profile shows 110,000 or so clones, around three quarters of them singletons. The data are from a study of blood T cell repertoires in COVID-19. V shed 4 bases, J shed 3 bases, and the junction held 6 bases outside the gene matches. Germline V gene lookup returns CDR1 SGHNT and CDR2 YYREEE (reference sequence). The length of the CDR3 is 15 residues. This receptor was taken from a human donor in a cohort sampled during active or convalescent COVID-19. The J gene is TRBJ2-2, the V gene TRBV5-4; the match to TRBD1 covers 7 bases. Sequencing was performed on peripheral blood. CDR3 nucleotides: TGTGCCAGCAGCCCGGGACAGTGGCACACCGGGGAGCTGTTTTTT. It yields the protein CASSPGQWHTGELFF.